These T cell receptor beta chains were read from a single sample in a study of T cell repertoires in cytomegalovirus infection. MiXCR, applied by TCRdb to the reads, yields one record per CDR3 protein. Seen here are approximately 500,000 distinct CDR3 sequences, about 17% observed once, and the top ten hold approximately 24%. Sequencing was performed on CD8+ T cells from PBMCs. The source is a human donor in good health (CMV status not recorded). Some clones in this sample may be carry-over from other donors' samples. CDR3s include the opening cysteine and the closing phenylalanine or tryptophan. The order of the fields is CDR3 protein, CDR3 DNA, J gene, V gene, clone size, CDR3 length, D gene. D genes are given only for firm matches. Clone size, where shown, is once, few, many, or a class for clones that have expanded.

cdr3_aa: CASSLQDYMNTEAFF
cdr3_nt: TGTGCCAGCAGCCTACAGGATTACATGAACACTGAAGCTTTCTTT
j_call: TRBJ1-1
v_call: TRBV2
clone_size: many
cdr3_length: 15
d_call: .

cdr3_aa: CASSRQGVNEQFF
cdr3_nt: TGTGCCAGCAGTCGACAGGGGGTAAATGAGCAGTTCTTC
j_call: TRBJ2-1
v_call: TRBV7-3
clone_size: many
cdr3_length: 13
d_call: TRBD1

cdr3_aa: CATLSTGELFF
cdr3_nt: TGTGCCACCTTATCTACCGGGGAGCTGTTTTTT
j_call: TRBJ2-2
v_call: TRBV27
clone_size: few
cdr3_length: 11
d_call: .

cdr3_aa: CASSQDWAGPGYGYTF
cdr3_nt: TGTGCCAGCAGCCAAGATTGGGCAGGGCCAGGCTATGGCTACACCTTC
j_call: TRBJ1-2
v_call: TRBV14
clone_size: .
cdr3_length: 16
d_call: .

cdr3_aa: CASSPGREGKGNTIYF
cdr3_nt: TGTGCCAGCAGCCCGGGACGGGAGGGAAAGGGAAACACCATATATTTT
j_call: TRBJ1-3
v_call: TRBV6-5
clone_size: .
cdr3_length: 16
d_call: .

cdr3_aa: CASSLGLSMPYEQYF
cdr3_nt: TGTGCCAGCAGCTTAGGGTTAAGCATGCCCTACGAGCAGTACTTC
j_call: TRBJ2-7
v_call: TRBV11-2
clone_size: once
cdr3_length: 15
d_call: .

cdr3_aa: CASSPGAGIIDTQYF
cdr3_nt: TGTGCCAGCAGTCCGGGCGCAGGAATCATAGATACGCAGTATTTT
j_call: TRBJ2-3
v_call: TRBV5-6
clone_size: many
cdr3_length: 15
d_call: .

cdr3_aa: CASSRSGGIGEKLFF
cdr3_nt: TGTGCCAGCAGCCGGTCTGGGGGCATCGGGGAAAAACTGTTTTTT
j_call: TRBJ1-4
v_call: TRBV7-9
clone_size: .
cdr3_length: 15
d_call: .

cdr3_aa: CASGTGYYGYTF
cdr3_nt: TGTGCCAGCGGGACAGGGTACTATGGCTACACCTTC
j_call: TRBJ1-2
v_call: TRBV5-5
clone_size: .
cdr3_length: 12
d_call: TRBD1

cdr3_aa: CASSDDRFLRVGFYTF
cdr3_nt: TGCGCCAGCAGCGATGACAGGTTCCTTAGAGTCGGGTTCTACACCTTC
j_call: TRBJ1-2
v_call: TRBV5-1
clone_size: .
cdr3_length: 16
d_call: .